Shown below are 24 T cell receptor beta chains from a single sample sequenced in a study of cytomegalovirus exposure and HLA in healthy donors. Primers: 60 Vbeta forward and 13 Jbeta reverse. Profiling relied on immunoSEQ multiplex PCR, and the TCRdb table lists in-frame clones only, not all of them. The table shows more than 110,000 clones, with 75% occurring only once. The sample comprised PBMCs. The receptor source for this set is a man aged 25-40 years in good health and CMV-seronegative.

V is TRBV5-1 and J is TRBJ2-7; 11 bases fit TRBD2. The V gene end was trimmed by 1 base and the J gene end by 4 bases; junction bases not matched to a gene: 10. Germline V gene data show CDR1 as SGHRS and CDR2 as YFSETQ. The CDR3 sequence is 17 residues long. The CDR3 coding sequence is TGCGCCAGCAGCTTGCGTAGCGGGAGGGCCAGTATATACGAGCAGTACTTC. Its translation: CASSLRSGRASIYEQYF.

This clone was seen a single time. V is TRBV10-3 and J is TRBJ1-2, with 7 bases identical to TRBD1. This CDR3 has 18 amino acids. CDR1 ENHRY and CDR2 SYGVKD come from the germline V gene. J was trimmed by 3 bases and V by 3 bases; bases with no gene match: 16. DNA of the CDR3: TGTGCCATCAGTGATTCCGGGGCAGGGGGTGTCCGGGACTATGGCTACACCTTC. Its translation is CAISDSGAGGVRDYGYTF.

The J gene is TRBJ2-3, the V gene TRBV5-6; D might be TRBD2 (6 bases). The CDR3 loop spans 15 amino acids. CDR1 and CDR2 (germline): SGHDT, YYEEEE. The germline V and J ends were trimmed by 4 bases and 1 base, with 13 bases remaining between them. The DNA for the CDR3 is TGTGCCAGCAGCCCCGGGGGTGGGGGCACAGATACGCAGTATTTT. This encodes CASSPGGGGTDTQYF.

The chain couples TRBV6-6 to TRBJ1-5; 10 positions match TRBD1. Germline V lookup: CDR1 MNHNY, CDR2 SVGAGI (reference sequence). V lost 7 bases to trimming and J lost 6 bases; unmatched junction nucleotides: 6. This CDR3 contains 14 residues. The CDR3 reads CASTGTGVGQPQHF. The CDR3 DNA reads as TGTGCCAGCACCGGGACAGGGGTAGGTCAGCCCCAGCATTTT.

This clone appeared a few times. This CDR3 reads CASSLDSGVDEQFF. CDR3 coding DNA: TGTGCCAGCAGCTTGGATAGCGGGGTCGATGAGCAGTTCTTC. The chain links TRBV5-4 to TRBJ2-1; 8 nucleotides agree with TRBD2. The germline gives CDR1 SGHNT, CDR2 YYREEE (reference sequence). V was pared by 0 bases and J by 8 bases, with 4 bases of the junction left unmatched. The CDR3 covers 14 residues.

The genes are TRBV5-1 and TRBJ1-2; D unresolved. Trimming removed 5 bases from V and 3 bases from J, with 8 bases in between. The CDR3 is 12 amino acids. Germline V CDR1 and CDR2: SGHRS, YFSETQ. The CDR3 spells CASSSGYYGYTF. The DNA of the CDR3 is TGCGCCAGCAGTTCGGGTTACTATGGCTACACCTTC.

The genes are TRBV6-1 and TRBJ2-7; weak D call: TRBD1 (5 bases). The CDR3 totals 14 residues. Germline V gives CDR1 MNHNS, CDR2 SASEGT. Trimming stripped 4 bases from V and 9 bases from J, with 19 bases between. CDR3 sequence reads: CASSVPGPRRGQYF. The CDR3 bases are TGTGCCAGCAGTGTTCCAGGGCCCCGTAGAGGGCAGTACTTC.

The chain uses TRBV6-5 and TRBJ1-5; D uncertain. The germline gives CDR1 MNHEY, CDR2 SVGAGI. V gave up 2 bases and J gave up 4 bases, with 12 bases separating them. The CDR3 length is 15 residues. The CDR3 loop is CASSYGSGSNQPQHF. In DNA, the CDR3 is TGTGCCAGCAGTTACGGGAGCGGGAGTAATCAGCCCCAGCATTTT.

This chain links TRBV9 with TRBJ1-2, with 12 bases that match TRBD1. Germline lookup yields CDR1 SGDLS and CDR2 YYNGEE. Trimming cost V 0 bases and J 4 bases; bases outside gene matches: 19. This CDR3 has 21 amino acids. CDR3 loop: CASSVGRTPGTGGAGLYGYTF. In DNA, the CDR3 is TGTGCCAGCAGCGTAGGGCGGACCCCCGGGACAGGGGGCGCAGGCCTCTATGGCTACACCTTC. Complete variable domain (other parts from reference TRBV9 and TRBJ1-2): DSGVTQTPKHLITATGQRVTLRCSPRSGDLSVYWYQQSLDQGLQFLIQYYNGEERAKGNILERFSAQQFPDLHSELNLSSLELGDSALYFCASSVGRTPGTGGAGLYGYTFGSGTRLTVV.

The V gene is TRBV11-2, the J gene TRBJ2-3; D might be TRBD2 (6 bases). Germline loops: CDR1 SGHAT, CDR2 FQNNGV. Trimming pared 6 bases from V and 6 bases from J, leaving 22 bases between. This CDR3 region has 16 residues. In DNA, the CDR3 is TGTGCCAGCAGTCATATTAGCGGAACCCCCCGGGATACGCAGTATTTT. Translation: CASSHISGTPRDTQYF.

This rearrangement joins TRBV27 to TRBJ2-7; perhaps TRBD1 as D (5 bases). This CDR3 spans 15 amino acids. The ends were cut back, 7 bases at V and 4 bases at J, with 20 bases in the middle. The germline gives CDR1 MNHEY, CDR2 SMNVEV (reference sequence). The CDR3 reads CASTLGQGPSYEQYF. CDR3 nucleotide sequence: TGTGCCAGCACCCTGGGTCAGGGCCCTTCGTACGAGCAGTACTTC.

The rearrangement joins TRBV6-5 to TRBJ1-2; tentatively, D is TRBD1 (5 bases). The length of the CDR3 is 14 residues. Germline V CDR1 and CDR2: MNHEY, SVGAGI. Trimming shortened V by 6 bases and J by 4 bases, and 15 bases separated the two germline ends. CDR3 sequence: CASSPYDRVYGYTF. For the CDR3, the DNA is TGTGCCAGCAGCCCCTATGACAGAGTCTATGGCTACACCTTC.

A remark on this clone: The junction departs from the called germline gene at one end, perhaps through a read error. The rearrangement links TRBV27 to TRBJ2-7; the D gene is possibly TRBD2 (6 bases). The germline gives CDR1 MNHEY, CDR2 SMNVEV (reference sequence). The CDR3 is 15 residues long. CDR3 sequence reads: CASSPRAGISNEQYF. For the CDR3, the DNA is TGTGCCAGCAGTCCAAGGGCGGGAATCTCCAACGAGCAGTACTTC.

The chain has TRBV7-8 and TRBJ2-7; a weak D match, TRBD1 (5 bases). V was cut by 5 bases and J by 2 bases, with 10 bases left in between. The CDR3 loop spans 13 amino acids. Germline V gene sequence: CDR1 SGHVS, CDR2 FQNEAQ. CDR3 DNA: TGTGCCAGCAGCCAGGGCCTGGCCTACGAGCAGTACTTC. This translates into CASSQGLAYEQYF.

J is TRBJ2-1 and V is TRBV5-8, with a possible D match to TRBD1 (6 bases). Germline CDR1 reads SGHTS; CDR2 reads YDEGEE. The germline V and J ends were trimmed by 1 base and 10 bases, with 24 bases remaining between them. The CDR3 covers 17 residues. This chain's CDR3 is CASSLKSPQQGFGEQFF. CDR3 in DNA: TGTGCCAGCAGCTTGAAATCCCCCCAACAGGGTTTCGGCGAGCAGTTCTTC.

This chain joins TRBV29-1 and TRBJ2-3; D is ambiguous. The CDR3 sequence is 12 residues long. Germline values: CDR1 SQVTM, CDR2 ANQGSEA. Trimming shortened V by 8 bases and J by 6 bases, and 15 bases separated the two germline ends. This CDR3 is CSTSFRVDTQYF. CDR3 nucleotides: TGCAGCACCTCCTTCCGGGTGGATACGCAGTATTTT.

This rearrangement joins TRBV10-1 to TRBJ2-3; the match to TRBD2 covers 7 bases. V dropped 6 bases and J dropped 6; count of bases not matched to a gene: 6. The CDR3 totals 13 residues. The germline V gene has CDR1 WNHNN and CDR2 SYGVQD (reference sequence). The CDR3 nucleotides read TGCGCCAGCAGGAGCGGGGAAGGGGATACGCAGTATTTT. Residues: CASRSGEGDTQYF.

A note on this clone: One end of the junction fails to match germline, which may point to a read error. The V call is TRBV7-7, the J call TRBJ2-2; the D is unclear. CDR3 length: 13 amino acids. Per germline, CDR1 SSHAT and CDR2 FNYEAQ (reference sequence). The CDR3 protein is CASSLGSGGELFF. For the CDR3, the DNA is TGTGCTAGCAGCTTAGGGTCGGGCGGGGAGCTGTTTTTT.

The gene calls are TRBV10-3 and TRBJ2-1, with 7 bases identical to TRBD2. The CDR3 covers 14 residues. Germline V gene sequence: CDR1 ENHRY, CDR2 SYGVKD. The CDR3 spells CANSDDAGVNEQFF. DNA for the CDR3: TGTGCTAACAGTGACGATGCGGGAGTTAATGAGCAGTTCTTC.

The chain uses TRBV7-6 and TRBJ2-5, with 8 bases that match TRBD2. Germline V CDR1 and CDR2: SGHVS, FNYEAQ. V lost 2 bases to trimming and J lost 4 bases; unmatched junction nucleotides: 6. The CDR3 runs to 15 residues. In DNA, the CDR3 is TGTGCCAGCAGCTTACGTCTAGCGGGTGGAGAGACCCAGTACTTC. Translating it yields CASSLRLAGGETQYF.

The chain's CDR3 is CASSPPGGSRSYEQYF. As DNA, the CDR3 is TGTGCCAGCTCACCACCGGGCGGGTCTCGCTCCTACGAGCAGTACTTC. The rearrangement joins TRBV18 to TRBJ2-7, with D perhaps matching TRBD2 (5 bases). From germline, CDR1 is KGHSH and CDR2 LQKENI. The V and J ends lost 0 bases and 0 bases respectively, with 12 bases between them. The CDR3 spans 16 residues.

CDR3 in DNA: TGTGCCAGCACCCCTGGAGGACCCCCAGATACGCAGTATTTT. Its protein is CASTPGGPPDTQYF. The genes are TRBV6-5 and TRBJ2-3; possible D gene TRBD2, 5 bases. CDR1 is MNHEY, CDR2 SVGAGI, per germline. V lost 7 bases, J lost 4 bases, and 15 bases lay in between. The CDR3 has 14 residues.

The chain employs TRBV5-6 and TRBJ2-7; weak D call: TRBD2 (6 bases). From germline, CDR1 is SGHDT and CDR2 YYEEEE. Trimming pared 4 bases from V and 6 bases from J, leaving 14 bases between. This CDR3 contains 13 residues. The CDR3 here is CASSPGLGGEQYF. The DNA of the CDR3 is TGTGCCAGCAGCCCGGGGCTCGGGGGCGAGCAGTACTTC. The whole variable domain, remainder taken from reference TRBV5-6 and TRBJ2-7, is DAGVTQSPTHLIKTRGQQVTLRCSPKSGHDTVSWYQQALGQGPQFIFQYYEEEERQRGNFPDRFSGHQFPNYSSELNVNALLLGDSALYLCASSPGLGGEQYFGPGTRLTVT.

The chain links TRBV2 to TRBJ1-2; 10 bases fit TRBD1. This CDR3 is 15 amino acids long. The J segment lost 4 bases and the V segment lost 3 bases, leaving 5 bases of the junction unmatched. Germline V gene lookup returns CDR1 SNHLY and CDR2 FYNNEI. This CDR3 is CASSDRTGGSYGYTF. CDR3 bases: TGTGCCAGCAGTGACCGGACAGGGGGAAGCTATGGCTACACCTTC.